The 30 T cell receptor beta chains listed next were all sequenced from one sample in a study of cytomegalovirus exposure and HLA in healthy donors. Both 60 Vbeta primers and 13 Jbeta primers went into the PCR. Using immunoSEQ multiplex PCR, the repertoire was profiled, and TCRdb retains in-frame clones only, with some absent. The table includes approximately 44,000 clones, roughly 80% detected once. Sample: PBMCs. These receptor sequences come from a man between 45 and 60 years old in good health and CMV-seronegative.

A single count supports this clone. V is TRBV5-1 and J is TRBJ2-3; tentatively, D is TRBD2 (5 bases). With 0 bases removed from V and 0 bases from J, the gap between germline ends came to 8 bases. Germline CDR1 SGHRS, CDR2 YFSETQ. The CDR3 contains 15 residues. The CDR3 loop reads CASSLVRGSTDTQYF. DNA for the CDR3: TGCGCCAGCAGCTTGGTACGGGGTAGCACAGATACGCAGTATTTT. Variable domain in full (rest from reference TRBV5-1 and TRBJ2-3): KAGVTQTPRYLIKTRGQQVTLSCSPISGHRSVSWYQQTPGQGLQFLFEYFSETQRNKGNFPGRFSGRQFSNSRSEMNVSTLELGDSALYLCASSLVRGSTDTQYFGPGTRLTVL.

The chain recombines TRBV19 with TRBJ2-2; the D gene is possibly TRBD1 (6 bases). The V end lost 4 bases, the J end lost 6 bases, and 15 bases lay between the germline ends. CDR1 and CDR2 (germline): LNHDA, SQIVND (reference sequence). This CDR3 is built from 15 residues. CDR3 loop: CASSNRQVVAGELFF. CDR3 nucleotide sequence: TGTGCCAGTAGTAACCGACAGGTTGTGGCCGGGGAGCTGTTTTTT.

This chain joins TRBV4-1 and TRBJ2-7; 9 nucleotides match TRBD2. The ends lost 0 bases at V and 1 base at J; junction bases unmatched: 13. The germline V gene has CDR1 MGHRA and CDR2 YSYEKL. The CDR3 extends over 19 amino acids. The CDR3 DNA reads TGCGCCAGCAGCCAAGATTTTGCTAGCGGGGCGTCCCGGTCCTACGAGCAGTACTTC. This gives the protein CASSQDFASGASRSYEQYF.

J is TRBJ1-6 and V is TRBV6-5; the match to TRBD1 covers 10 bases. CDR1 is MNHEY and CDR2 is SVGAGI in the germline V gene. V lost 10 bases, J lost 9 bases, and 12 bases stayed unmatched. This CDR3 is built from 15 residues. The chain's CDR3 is CATRGDRGFGSPLHF. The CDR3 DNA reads TGTGCCACGAGGGGGGACAGGGGATTTGGTTCACCCCTCCACTTT.

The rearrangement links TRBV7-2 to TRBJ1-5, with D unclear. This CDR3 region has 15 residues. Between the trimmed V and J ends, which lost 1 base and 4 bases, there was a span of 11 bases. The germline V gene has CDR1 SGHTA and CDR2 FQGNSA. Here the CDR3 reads CASSLDGPKNQPQHF. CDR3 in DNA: TGTGCCAGCAGCTTAGATGGCCCCAAGAATCAGCCCCAGCATTTT.

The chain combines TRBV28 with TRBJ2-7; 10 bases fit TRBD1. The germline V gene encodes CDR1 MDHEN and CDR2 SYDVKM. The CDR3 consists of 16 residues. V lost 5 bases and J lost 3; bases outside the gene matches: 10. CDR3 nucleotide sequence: TGTGCCAGCAGTCCTACGGACAGGGGGTCGCGCTACGAGCAGTACTTC. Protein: CASSPTDRGSRYEQYF.

Written as DNA, the CDR3 is TGTGCCAGCAGTTTATCCTTGCGGGCAGGAGGACAGGGGGCTTGGGAGCAGTACTTC. It codes for CASSLSLRAGGQGAWEQYF. V is TRBV28 and J is TRBJ2-5; 11 nucleotides line up with TRBD1. Trimming removed 1 base from V and 11 bases from J; junction bases left unmatched: 21. Germline V gene sequence: CDR1 MDHEN, CDR2 SYDVKM. The CDR3 consists of 19 residues. Full variable domain (remainder filled in from reference TRBV28 and TRBJ2-5): DVKVTQSSRYLVKRTGEKVFLECVQDMDHENMFWYRQDPGLGLRLIYFSYDVKMKEKGDIPEGYSVSREKKERFSLILESASTNQTSMYLCASSLSLRAGGQGAWEQYFGPGTRLLVL.

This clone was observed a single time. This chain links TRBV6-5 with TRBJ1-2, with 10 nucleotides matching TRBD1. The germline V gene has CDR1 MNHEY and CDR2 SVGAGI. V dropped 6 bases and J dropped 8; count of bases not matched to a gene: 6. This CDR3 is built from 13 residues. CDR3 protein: CASSLTGGRGYTF. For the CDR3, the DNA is TGTGCCAGCAGCTTGACAGGGGGCCGGGGCTACACCTTC.

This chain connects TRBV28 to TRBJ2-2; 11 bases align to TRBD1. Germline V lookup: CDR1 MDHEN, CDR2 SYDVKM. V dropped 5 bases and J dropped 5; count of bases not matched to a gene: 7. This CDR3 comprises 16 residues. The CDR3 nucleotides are TGTGCCAGCAGTGACCCGGGACAGGGGGATACCGGGGAGCTGTTTTTT. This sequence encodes CASSDPGQGDTGELFF. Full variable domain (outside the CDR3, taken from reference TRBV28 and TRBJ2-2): DVKVTQSSRYLVKRTGEKVFLECVQDMDHENMFWYRQDPGLGLRLIYFSYDVKMKEKGDIPEGYSVSREKKERFSLILESASTNQTSMYLCASSDPGQGDTGELFFGEGSRLTVL.

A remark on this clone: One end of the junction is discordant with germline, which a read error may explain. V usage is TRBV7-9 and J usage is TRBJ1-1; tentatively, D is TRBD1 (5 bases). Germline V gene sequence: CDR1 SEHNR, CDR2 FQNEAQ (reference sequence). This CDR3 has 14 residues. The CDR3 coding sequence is TGTTCCAGCAGCTTAAAGGGGTTGAACACTGAAGCTTTCTTT. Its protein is CSSSLKGLNTEAFF.

The CDR3 sequence: CASSYYRGRRYEQYF. CDR3 nucleotide sequence: TGTGCCAGCAGCTACTACAGGGGGCGAAGGTACGAGCAGTACTTC. The chain employs TRBV5-8 and TRBJ2-7, with 9 bases aligning to TRBD1. Germline V gene data show CDR1 as SGHTS and CDR2 as YDEGEE. The CDR3 contains 15 residues. Unmatched junction bases numbered 8, after V lost 3 bases and J lost 4 bases. The whole variable domain, remainder taken from reference TRBV5-8 and TRBJ2-7, is EAGVTQSPTHLIKTRGQQATLRCSPISGHTSVYWYQQALGLGLQFLLWYDEGEERNRGNFPPRFSGRQFPNYSSELNVNALELEDSALYLCASSYYRGRRYEQYFGPGTRLTVT.

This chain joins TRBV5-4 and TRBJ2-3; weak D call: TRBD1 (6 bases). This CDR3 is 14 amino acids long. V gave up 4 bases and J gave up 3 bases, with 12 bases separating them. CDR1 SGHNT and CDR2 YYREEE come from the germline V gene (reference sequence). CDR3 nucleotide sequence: TGTGCCAGCAGCGAGACAGGCGGTACAGATACGCAGTATTTT. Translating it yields CASSETGGTDTQYF.

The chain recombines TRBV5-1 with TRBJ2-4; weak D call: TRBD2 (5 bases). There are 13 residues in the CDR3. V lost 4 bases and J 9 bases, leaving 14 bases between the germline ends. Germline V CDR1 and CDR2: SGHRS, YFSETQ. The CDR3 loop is CASSEYGRGIQYF. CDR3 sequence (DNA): TGCGCCAGCAGCGAATACGGACGGGGCATTCAGTACTTC.

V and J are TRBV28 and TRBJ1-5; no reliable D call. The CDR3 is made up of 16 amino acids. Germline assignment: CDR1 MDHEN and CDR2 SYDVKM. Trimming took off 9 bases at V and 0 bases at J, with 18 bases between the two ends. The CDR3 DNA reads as TGTGCCAGTCGAAACCCGGGATATTATAGCAATCAGCCCCAGCATTTT. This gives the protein CASRNPGYYSNQPQHF.

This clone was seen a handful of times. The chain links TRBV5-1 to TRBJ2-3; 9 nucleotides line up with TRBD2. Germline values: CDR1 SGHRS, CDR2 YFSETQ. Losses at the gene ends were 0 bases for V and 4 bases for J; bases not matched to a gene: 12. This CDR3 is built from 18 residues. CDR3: CASSLARDGGRAPDTQYF. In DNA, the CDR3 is TGCGCCAGCAGCTTGGCAAGGGATGGCGGGAGGGCCCCAGATACGCAGTATTTT.

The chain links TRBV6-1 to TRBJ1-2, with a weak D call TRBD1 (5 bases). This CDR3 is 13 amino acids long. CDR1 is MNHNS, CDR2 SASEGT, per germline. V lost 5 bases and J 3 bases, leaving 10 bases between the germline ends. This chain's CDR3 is CASSLDTHYGYTF. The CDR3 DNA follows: TGTGCCAGCAGTCTGGACACGCACTATGGCTACACCTTC.

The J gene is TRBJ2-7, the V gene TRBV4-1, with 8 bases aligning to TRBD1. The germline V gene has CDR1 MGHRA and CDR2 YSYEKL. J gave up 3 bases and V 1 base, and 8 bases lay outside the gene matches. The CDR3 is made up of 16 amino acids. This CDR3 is CASSQVLDRVNYEQYF. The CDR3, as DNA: TGCGCCAGCAGCCAAGTCCTGGACAGGGTGAACTACGAGCAGTACTTC.

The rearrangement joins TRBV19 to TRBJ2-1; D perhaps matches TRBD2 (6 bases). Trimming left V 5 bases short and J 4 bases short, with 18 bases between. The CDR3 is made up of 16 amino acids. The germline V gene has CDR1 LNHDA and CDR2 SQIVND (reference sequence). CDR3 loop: CASSPPGIAAYNEQFF. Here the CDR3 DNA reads TGTGCCAGTAGTCCCCCCGGGATAGCGGCGTACAATGAGCAGTTCTTC.

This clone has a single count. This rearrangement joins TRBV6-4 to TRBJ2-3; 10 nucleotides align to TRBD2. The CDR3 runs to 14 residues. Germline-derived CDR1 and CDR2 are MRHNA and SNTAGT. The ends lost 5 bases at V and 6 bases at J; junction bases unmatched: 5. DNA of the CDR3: TGTGCCAGCAGTCAAGCGGGAGGGCCCGATACGCAGTATTTT. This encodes CASSQAGGPDTQYF.

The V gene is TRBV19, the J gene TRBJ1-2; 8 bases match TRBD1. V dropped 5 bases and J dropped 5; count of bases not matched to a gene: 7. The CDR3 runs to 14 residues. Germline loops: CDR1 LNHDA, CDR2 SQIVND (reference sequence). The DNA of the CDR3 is TGTGCCAGTAGTGCAGACAGGGGCGGGTATGGCTACACCTTC. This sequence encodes CASSADRGGYGYTF.

In DNA, the CDR3 is TGTGCCGGGACAGGGTACCTAGATACGCAGTATTTT. Its translation is CAGTGYLDTQYF. The chain recombines TRBV21-1 with TRBJ2-3; TRBD1 was called by the table and not checked on the DNA. TRBV21-1 is a listed pseudogene. The CDR3 is 12 amino acids.

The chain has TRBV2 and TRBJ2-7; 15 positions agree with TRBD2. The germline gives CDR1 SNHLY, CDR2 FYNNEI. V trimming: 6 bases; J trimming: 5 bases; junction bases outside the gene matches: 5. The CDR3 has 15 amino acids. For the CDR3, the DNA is TGTGCCAGCAGCGGCCGGACTAGCGGGAGGGACGAGCAGTACTTC. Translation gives CASSGRTSGRDEQYF. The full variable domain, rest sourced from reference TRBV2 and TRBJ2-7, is EPEVTQTPSHQVTQMGQEVILRCVPISNHLYFYWYRQILGQKVEFLVSFYNNEISEKSEIFDDQFSVERPDGSNFTLKIRSTKLEDSAMYFCASSGRTSGRDEQYFGPGTRLTVT.

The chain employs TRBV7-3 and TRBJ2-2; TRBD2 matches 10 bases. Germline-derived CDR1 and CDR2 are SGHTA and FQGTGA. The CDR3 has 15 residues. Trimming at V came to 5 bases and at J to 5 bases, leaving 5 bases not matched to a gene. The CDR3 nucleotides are TGTGCCAGCAGCGCTACTAGCGGGAAGACCGGGGAGCTGTTTTTT. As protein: CASSATSGKTGELFF.

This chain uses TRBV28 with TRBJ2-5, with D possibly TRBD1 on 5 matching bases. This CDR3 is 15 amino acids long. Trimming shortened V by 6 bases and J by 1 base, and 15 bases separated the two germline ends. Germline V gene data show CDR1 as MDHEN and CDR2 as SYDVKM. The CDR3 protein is CASSRTPTIQETQYF. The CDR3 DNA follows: TGTGCCAGCAGCCGGACACCAACAATCCAAGAGACCCAGTACTTC.

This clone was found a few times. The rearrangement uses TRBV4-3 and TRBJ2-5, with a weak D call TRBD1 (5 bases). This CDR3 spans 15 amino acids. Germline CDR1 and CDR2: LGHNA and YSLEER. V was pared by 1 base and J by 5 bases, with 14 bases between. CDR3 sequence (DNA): TGCGCCAGCAGCCAAGGGGGCCTAGTGGGCGAGACCCAGTACTTC. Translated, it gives CASSQGGLVGETQYF.

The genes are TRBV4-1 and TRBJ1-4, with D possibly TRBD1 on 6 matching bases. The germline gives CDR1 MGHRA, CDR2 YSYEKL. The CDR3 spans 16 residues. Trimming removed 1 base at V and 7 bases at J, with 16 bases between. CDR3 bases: TGCGCCAGCAGCCAAGCTCCATCCAGGGGTGGTGAAAAACTGTTTTTT. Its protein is CASSQAPSRGGEKLFF.

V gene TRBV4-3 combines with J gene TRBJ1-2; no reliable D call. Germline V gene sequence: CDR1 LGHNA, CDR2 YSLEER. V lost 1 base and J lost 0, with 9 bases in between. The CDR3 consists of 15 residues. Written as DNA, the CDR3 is TGCGCCAGCAGCCAAGGGTTGGAGACTAACTATGGCTACACCTTC. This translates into CASSQGLETNYGYTF.

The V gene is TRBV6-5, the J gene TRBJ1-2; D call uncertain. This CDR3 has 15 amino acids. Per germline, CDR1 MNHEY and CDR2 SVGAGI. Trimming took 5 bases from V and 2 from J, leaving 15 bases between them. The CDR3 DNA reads TGTGCCAGCAGTGCCTCCCCCGACAAGAACTATGGCTACACCTTC. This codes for CASSASPDKNYGYTF.

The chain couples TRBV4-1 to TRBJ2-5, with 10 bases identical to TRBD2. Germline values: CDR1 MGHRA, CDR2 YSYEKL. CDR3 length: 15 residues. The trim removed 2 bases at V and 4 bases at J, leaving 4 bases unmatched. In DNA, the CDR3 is TGCGCCAGCAGCCAATTAGCGGGAGGAGGAGAGACCCAGTACTTC. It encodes CASSQLAGGGETQYF.

CDR3 amino acids: CASSLSQFHEQYF. DNA for the CDR3: TGCGCCAGCAGCTTGAGTCAGTTCCACGAGCAGTACTTC. This rearrangement joins TRBV5-1 to TRBJ2-7; D gene unclear. Germline V lookup: CDR1 SGHRS, CDR2 YFSETQ. The V end was cut by 1 base, the J end by 5 bases, with 10 bases between. This CDR3 comprises 13 residues.